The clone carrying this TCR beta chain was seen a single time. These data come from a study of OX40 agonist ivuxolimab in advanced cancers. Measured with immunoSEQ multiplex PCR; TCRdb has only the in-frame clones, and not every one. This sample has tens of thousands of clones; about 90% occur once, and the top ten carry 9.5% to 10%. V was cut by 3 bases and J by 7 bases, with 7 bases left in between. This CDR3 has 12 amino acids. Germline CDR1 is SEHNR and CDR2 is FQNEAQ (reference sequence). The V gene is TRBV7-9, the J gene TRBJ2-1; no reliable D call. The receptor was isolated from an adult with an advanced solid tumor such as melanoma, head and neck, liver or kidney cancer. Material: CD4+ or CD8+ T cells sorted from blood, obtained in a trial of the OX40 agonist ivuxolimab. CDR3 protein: CASSLEGNEQFF. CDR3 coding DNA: TGTGCCAGCAGCTTGGAAGGGAATGAGCAGTTCTTC.